The rows below give T cell receptor beta chains drawn from one sample of a study of blood T cell repertoires in COVID-19. Generated by immunoSEQ multiplex PCR, the TCRdb table keeps only in-frame clones and is missing some. The data hold 200,000 to 250,000 clones, with roughly four fifths observed a single time. The sample was peripheral blood. Receptors originate from a woman aged 40 to 50 with acute or convalescent COVID-19. Each CDR3 is given with its conserved first and last residue. Each record gives: V gene, D gene, J gene, clone size, CDR3 DNA, CDR3 protein. D genes are given only for firm matches. Clone size is not always given. Where it is, it says once, few, many or a class for expanded clones.

v_call: TRBV9
d_call: -
j_call: TRBJ2-5
clone_size: -
cdr3_nt: TGTGCCAGCAGCGTAGGGGCATACCCCGGCCAAGAGACCCAGTACTTC
cdr3_aa: CASSVGAYPGQETQYF

v_call: TRBV7-3
d_call: TRBD2
j_call: TRBJ2-7
clone_size: -
cdr3_nt: TGTGCCAGCAGCTTAACACTAGCGGGGGGGCCCGAGCAGTACTTC
cdr3_aa: CASSLTLAGGPEQYF

v_call: TRBV3-1/TRBV3-2
d_call: TRBD2
j_call: TRBJ2-5
clone_size: -
cdr3_nt: TGTGCCAGCAGCCAAGATGGGGCTAGCGGGTTCCAAGAGACCCAGTACTTC
cdr3_aa: CASSQDGASGFQETQYF

v_call: TRBV10-2
d_call: -
j_call: TRBJ2-3
clone_size: -
cdr3_nt: TGCGCCAGGGAACCAGGTCATAAAAGCACAGATACGCAGTATTTT
cdr3_aa: CAREPGHKSTDTQYF

v_call: TRBV6-5
d_call: TRBD1
j_call: TRBJ1-5
clone_size: few
cdr3_nt: TGTGCCAGCAGTCAGGGGACAGATAGCAATCAGCCCCAGCATTTT
cdr3_aa: CASSQGTDSNQPQHF

v_call: TRBV6-4
d_call: TRBD1
j_call: TRBJ2-7
clone_size: -
cdr3_nt: TGTGCCAGCGGTCTCCGGGACAGGGGCTACGAGCAGTACTTC
cdr3_aa: CASGLRDRGYEQYF

v_call: TRBV7-6
d_call: -
j_call: TRBJ1-3
clone_size: -
cdr3_nt: TGTGCCAGCAGCTTACAAGCGGGAAACACCATATATTTT
cdr3_aa: CASSLQAGNTIYF

v_call: TRBV24-1
d_call: -
j_call: TRBJ2-1
clone_size: -
cdr3_nt: TGTGCCACCAGTGACTACGGACTAAACAACAATGAGCAGTTCTTC
cdr3_aa: CATSDYGLNNNEQFF

v_call: TRBV7-7
d_call: -
j_call: TRBJ1-6
clone_size: -
cdr3_nt: TGTGCCAGCAGCTTTTCCCCAGGGTCACCCCTCCACTTT
cdr3_aa: CASSFSPGSPLHF

v_call: TRBV24-1
d_call: TRBD2
j_call: TRBJ2-5
clone_size: once
cdr3_nt: TGTGCCACCAGTGATTTCGGGGCTAGCGGGAGGAGGGAGACCCAGTACTTC
cdr3_aa: CATSDFGASGRRETQYF

v_call: TRBV6-1
d_call: TRBD2
j_call: TRBJ2-3
clone_size: -
cdr3_nt: TGTGCCAGCAGTGAAGCAGCGGGGGGCACAGATACGCAGTATTTT
cdr3_aa: CASSEAAGGTDTQYF

v_call: TRBV19
d_call: -
j_call: TRBJ2-3
clone_size: -
cdr3_nt: TGTGCCAGTAGTATAGAGAACAGCCGCACAGATACGCAGTATTTT
cdr3_aa: CASSIENSRTDTQYF

v_call: TRBV30
d_call: -
j_call: TRBJ2-2
clone_size: -
cdr3_nt: TGTGCCTGGACCGGGATGGTAGACACCGGGGAGCTGTTTTTT
cdr3_aa: CAWTGMVDTGELFF

v_call: TRBV3-1/TRBV3-2
d_call: -
j_call: TRBJ2-2
clone_size: -
cdr3_nt: TGTGCCAGCAACAGGGGAGGTACCGGGGAGCTGTTTTTT
cdr3_aa: CASNRGGTGELFF

v_call: TRBV30
d_call: -
j_call: TRBJ1-2
clone_size: -
cdr3_nt: TGTGCCTGGAGTGACTCCGGGACTCGACGTGGCTACACCTTC
cdr3_aa: CAWSDSGTRRGYTF

v_call: TRBV7-3
d_call: -
j_call: TRBJ1-4
clone_size: -
cdr3_nt: TGTGCCAGCAGCTTAACTCAGGGTGGGGTGGGTGAAAAACTGTTTTTT
cdr3_aa: CASSLTQGGVGEKLFF

v_call: TRBV6-5
d_call: TRBD2
j_call: TRBJ2-7
clone_size: -
cdr3_nt: TGTGCCAGCCGCTTAGCGGGAGTGGGCGAGCAGTACTTC
cdr3_aa: CASRLAGVGEQYF

v_call: TRBV6-5
d_call: TRBD1
j_call: TRBJ2-5
clone_size: -
cdr3_nt: TGTGCCAGCAGTTACTCGGGACAGGGACCAACCCAGTACTTC
cdr3_aa: CASSYSGQGPTQYF

v_call: TRBV27
d_call: -
j_call: TRBJ1-2
clone_size: -
cdr3_nt: TGTGCCAGCAGTTTATCGAGGGACATGTTAAGTAGGGGATCCTATGGCTACACCTTC
cdr3_aa: CASSLSRDMLSRGSYGYTF

v_call: TRBV6-1
d_call: -
j_call: TRBJ1-2
clone_size: once
cdr3_nt: TGTGCCAGCAGTGCTCAACTGGGGACTCTCAACTATGGCTACACCTTC
cdr3_aa: CASSAQLGTLNYGYTF

v_call: TRBV21-1
d_call: -
j_call: TRBJ1-4
clone_size: -
cdr3_nt: TGTGCCAGCGCCAAGCATGAGGATTGGGGTTTACCAGGGGGAAAACTGTTTTTT
cdr3_aa: CASAKHEDWGLPGGKLFF

v_call: TRBV27
d_call: -
j_call: TRBJ1-1
clone_size: once
cdr3_nt: TGTGCCAGCAGTTTATCGTGGTCGGGGAACACTGAAGCTTTCTTT
cdr3_aa: CASSLSWSGNTEAFF

v_call: TRBV28
d_call: TRBD1
j_call: TRBJ2-5
clone_size: -
cdr3_nt: TGTGCCAGCGGGGGGTCGGGACAGGGGCAAGAGACCCAGTACTTC
cdr3_aa: CASGGSGQGQETQYF

v_call: TRBV6-5
d_call: -
j_call: TRBJ1-5
clone_size: -
cdr3_nt: TGTGCCGGAGCCCGGGACACAGATAGCAATCAGCCCCAGCATTTT
cdr3_aa: CAGARDTDSNQPQHF

v_call: TRBV2
d_call: TRBD2
j_call: TRBJ2-1
clone_size: -
cdr3_nt: TGTGCCAGCAGGGAAACGCTAGCGGGAGCCTACAATGAGCAGTTCTTC
cdr3_aa: CASRETLAGAYNEQFF

v_call: TRBV7-2
d_call: -
j_call: TRBJ1-5
clone_size: -
cdr3_nt: TGTGCCAGCAGTTTGGGGGGATATAGCAATCAGCCCCAGCATTTT
cdr3_aa: CASSLGGYSNQPQHF

v_call: TRBV18
d_call: -
j_call: TRBJ2-7
clone_size: -
cdr3_nt: TGTGCCAGCTCAGCAGGGCACAGCCTCTACGAGCAGTACTTC
cdr3_aa: CASSAGHSLYEQYF

v_call: TRBV10-3
d_call: TRBD1
j_call: TRBJ1-1
clone_size: few
cdr3_nt: TGTGCCATCAGGGGGACAGACACTGAAGCTTTCTTT
cdr3_aa: CAIRGTDTEAFF

v_call: TRBV5-1
d_call: -
j_call: TRBJ2-4
clone_size: -
cdr3_nt: TGCGCCAGCAGCTTGGGTGAACAGGCCAACATTCAGTACTTC
cdr3_aa: CASSLGEQANIQYF

v_call: TRBV5-6
d_call: TRBD1
j_call: TRBJ1-2
clone_size: -
cdr3_nt: TGTGCCAGCAGCTCCGACAGGGCCTGGGTTTATGGCTACACCTTC
cdr3_aa: CASSSDRAWVYGYTF

v_call: TRBV11-2
d_call: -
j_call: TRBJ2-2
clone_size: -
cdr3_nt: TGTGCCAGCAGTTATACATTGAACACCGGGGAGCTGTTTTTT
cdr3_aa: CASSYTLNTGELFF